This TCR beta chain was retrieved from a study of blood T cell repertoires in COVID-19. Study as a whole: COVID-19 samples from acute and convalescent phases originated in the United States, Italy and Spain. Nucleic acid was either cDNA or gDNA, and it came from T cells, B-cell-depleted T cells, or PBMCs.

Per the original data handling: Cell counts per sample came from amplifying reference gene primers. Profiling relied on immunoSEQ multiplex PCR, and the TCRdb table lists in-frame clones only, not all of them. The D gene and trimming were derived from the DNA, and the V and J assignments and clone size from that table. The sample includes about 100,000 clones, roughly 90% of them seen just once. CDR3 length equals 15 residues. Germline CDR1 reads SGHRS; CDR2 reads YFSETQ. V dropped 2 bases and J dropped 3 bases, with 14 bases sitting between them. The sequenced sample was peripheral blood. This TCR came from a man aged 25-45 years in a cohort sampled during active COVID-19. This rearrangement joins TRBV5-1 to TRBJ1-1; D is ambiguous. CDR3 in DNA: TGCGCCAGCAGCTTAATTGCGGGAGGTGACACTGAAGCTTTCTTT. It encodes CASSLIAGGDTEAFF.